This T cell receptor (beta chain) was documented in a study of cytomegalovirus exposure and HLA in healthy donors (dated 2017 in TCRdb). About the study as a whole: According to an earlier analysis of a few hundred of the donors, some 170 million T cells yielded some 120 million unique TCR beta sequences and more than 250 Gb of sequence data. Of the approximately 400 genotyped donors, around 81% fell in the genetic ancestry cluster associated with self-reported Caucasian donors. Both class I and class II loci were covered by HLA typing, at four-digit resolution. To predict cytomegalovirus infection status, the study combined high-throughput TCR immunosequencing, statistical association of individual TCRs with disease status, and machine learning. Roughly 300 gigabases of sequencing data and 78 million or so unique TCR sequences were included in an early release covering 550 to 650 HLA-typed donors. Using immunosequencing, the study profiled T cell repertoires from around 680 subjects and related those repertoires to cytomegalovirus serostatus. In the later analysis, no new phenotypic data were used to find candidate immune exposures; instead, reliance was placed on TCR beta sequences and their occurrence across donors. A separate validation cohort of roughly 120 different subjects was used in addition to the 666-subject first cohort. Typing coverage varied by locus: roughly 620-640 donors for A, B, C, DRB1 and DQB1; roughly 520 for DQA1; 600 to 610 for DPA1; under 490 for DPB1. Donor age, sex, ethnicity and CMV serostatus were compiled together with the repertoire data. The aim of the study was to test whether cataloging public T cell receptors could identify signatures of past pathogen exposure. Across around 400 genotyped donors of the cohort, an average of about 240,000 unique TCR beta nucleotide sequences per donor were sequenced, and 15% to 20% of those sequences were non-productive. All discovery cohort repertoires had been generated using a single sequencing platform. A later analysis re-analyzed previously published TCR beta repertoires from approximately 700 donors and added high-resolution HLA genotyping to study TCR occurrence patterns. To decide whether each TCR beta V gene segment behaved as functional or pseudogenic, an earlier analysis of 587 of the donors relied on high-throughput TCR beta sequencing. Roughly five DR-DQ haplotypes were treated as single units for association and clustering because of strong linkage in the cohort. A later genetic analysis took genome-wide SNP genotypes for about three fifths of the 666 donors and used that subset as a discovery cohort.

Per the germline V gene, MGHRA is the CDR1 and YSYEKL is the CDR2. The V end loses 0 bases and the J end loses 9 bases, and a stretch of 9 bases separates them. The CDR3, from cysteine to phenylalanine, totals 13 residues. The sequence is cut down to CDR3 DNA, 39 bases in frame from base 1. Library preparation was by the immunoSEQ multiplex PCR assay. For the multiplex PCR, a mixture combining 60 forward primers for TCR Vbeta segments and 13 reverse primers for TCR Jbeta segments was used. The CDR3 region of rearranged TCR beta genes was amplified from genomic DNA with a multiplex PCR assay. The amplified TCR beta libraries were sequenced on the Illumina HiSeq System as 87-base-pair reads. Under the source paper's analysis protocol: A later analysis counted approximately 84 million unique TCR beta chains across the 666 repertoires, and around 9.9 million of these chains were shared by at least two donors. Raw reads were error-corrected and collapsed into unique sequences by a nearest-neighbor algorithm in which closely related sequences were merged to remove PCR and sequencing errors. To assign V, D and J gene segments, CDR3 sequences were aligned to IMGT reference sequences. For a sequence to be retained, a match of at least six nucleotides was required to both a V gene segment and a J gene segment. Rearrangements were called productive when the CDR3 lacked stop codons and stayed in frame with V and J; all others were non-productive. Following IMGT convention, CDR3 was defined as the stretch from the second conserved V-encoded cysteine up to the conserved J-encoded phenylalanine. In an earlier analysis of around 640 of the donors, sequences lacking an unambiguous match to a single V gene segment were excluded. In an earlier analysis of 587 of the donors, V segments were called functional above 56.7% productive rearrangements and were called segregating when the between-donor standard deviation exceeded 5%. To diagnose cytomegalovirus status from the catalog of TCR beta chain sequences, a statistical classification framework was built. In a later analysis, TCR nucleotide sequences were compared against IMGT/GENE-DB human TR gene sequences so that V and J genes could be assigned. Using the TCRdist pipeline, a later analysis assigned CDR3 sequences along with most-parsimonious VDJ recombination scenarios. In a later analysis, each TCR beta chain was defined by its CDR3 amino acid sequence together with its V-gene family, and reads lacking a unique V-gene family were excluded. A later analysis removed 592 highly shared, low-generation-probability nucleotide sequences to deal with suspected cross-contamination and a sequencing artifact. In a later analysis, a clonal expansion index for each public chain was calculated from normalized within-repertoire ranks of inferred template counts. A later analysis computed generation probabilities with a VDJ recombination model fitted to out-of-frame rearrangements, and checked the results against IGoR. Hypergeometric tests were used in a later analysis to score TCR-TCR, TCR-HLA and TCR-CMV co-occurrence, with a repertoire-size bias correction applied to the TCR pairs. False discovery rates were estimated in a later analysis by permuting HLA or CMV assignments 20 times. In a later analysis, co-occurring TCRs were grouped using DBSCAN, with TCRdist sequence similarity added in when clustering inside HLA-allele-positive subsets. Repertoires with fewer than 30,000 or more than 120,000 public chains, plus five repertoires with anomalous nucleotide sharing, were excluded from co-occurrence clustering. TCRdb took this table from immuneACCESS and kept in-frame rearrangements with V and J called. Such tables lack part of the clones; where checked against another copy, unresolved V genes explain under half of the gap, and the rest is unexplained. V, J and clone size derive from that table, while D and trimming were established from the DNA sequence. This sample holds around 98,000 clones; 55% to 80% were observed only once. 1.2% of the sample is held by the ten biggest clonotypes.

A remark on this clone: The antigen this receptor binds is unknown. No much larger clone is present one base from it, and per-base qualities are unavailable.

The cohort comprised 670 or so healthy bone marrow donors. At the time of sampling, every cohort member was nominally healthy, though immune exposures that went unrecorded were likely present. The donor tested CMV seronegative, placing the donor among the 350 or so seronegative members of the cohort. Each donor provided a peripheral blood sample, and peripheral blood mononuclear cells were used for TCR beta sequencing. The Qiagen DNeasy Blood Extraction Kit was used to extract genomic DNA from the blood cell samples. Overall study outcomes, separate from this receptor: The classifier was reported to diagnose cytomegalovirus status with high specificity and sensitivity in both the original cohort and the validation cohort. Compared with equally common non-associated chains, HLA-associated TCR beta chains in a later analysis were more clonally expanded and had lower generation probabilities. In this cohort, only TCR beta chains were sequenced, and detectable features were limited by the absence of alpha or paired-chain data. Some IMGT-functional V segments, including TRBV6-2 and TRBV6-3, could not be told apart with the 87-base-pair reads, so those segments were excluded. A few of the identified cytomegalovirus-associated TCR beta chains were confirmed in vitro to be specific for cytomegalovirus antigens. The only immune exposure information available for the cohort was CMV serostatus. Broadly in line with IMGT annotations, most TCR beta V segments showed up in productive rearrangements about 90% or about 30% of the time in an earlier analysis of 587 of the donors. The study gave a list of some 150 TCR beta chains associated with cytomegalovirus. A cluster of highly shared sequence variants was judged likely to represent a technical artifact of the sequencing pipeline. Several of the top co-occurrence clusters appeared to be linked to parvovirus B19, influenza, CMV and Epstein-Barr virus, according to a later analysis. Because counts were too low, roughly 17 rarely observed V segments, including chromosome 9 orphons, were left out of the earlier analysis of approximately 500 of the donors. Most TCR sequences were seen in very few donors, while some public TCRs were found in many individuals. Linkage disequilibrium might explain the correlated functional status among segregating V segments, but an unknown experimental factor could not be ruled out. A later genetic analysis reported fewer N-insertions in productive TCRs among donors in an Asian-associated ancestry cluster than the roughly 640-donor mean. The authors suggested that the approach could potentially be generalized to other disease states and immunological phenotypes. When HLA alleles, especially DR and DQ, strongly co-occurred, attributing TCR associations to individual alleles was difficult. At a false discovery rate of 0.05, a later analysis linked 15,000 to 20,000 TCR beta sequences to specific HLA alleles. Because HLA typing was unavailable for some donors at each locus, only the typed subset was used in association tests. Presence/absence analyses assumed roughly uniform sequencing depth across donors, an assumption that may not hold. According to a later analysis, TCR association rates differed among HLA loci, with DRB1 alleles showing the most associated TCRs and HLA-C alleles showing the fewest. According to a later analysis, most CMV-associated TCR beta chains appeared to be HLA-restricted, and the HLA associations seemed to be driven largely by CMV exposure. A further reported finding was that TCR beta sequences accurately predicted the HLA-A and HLA-B alleles for most subjects in the first cohort. V-gene and J-gene trimming of TCR beta chains was associated with a missense DCLRE1C variant in a later genetic analysis, and the association was replicated in an independent cohort.

This clonotype was sampled from a female donor in good health and CMV-seronegative. In this chain, TRBV4-1 is recombined with TRBJ2-1; a tentative D call is TRBD2 (5 bases match). Sequencing was performed on PBMCs. The DNA sequence is TGCGCCAGCAGCCAAGAGGGAGTAGGTGAGCAGTTCTTC. It translates as CASSQEGVGEQFF.